Listed below are T cell receptor beta chains from one sample, sequenced in a study of CD8+ T cells in alopecia areata. TCRdb keeps only in-frame clones here, not all; method: immunoSEQ multiplex PCR. The top ten clones hold approximately 4.3% of a sample with approximately 150,000 clones, about three fifths of them seen once. Sequencing input: CD4+ T cells sorted from blood. Source of these receptors: a human donor in good health. Each CDR3 is given with its conserved first and last residue. Each record gives: D gene, clone size, J gene, V gene, CDR3 DNA, CDR3 protein. The D gene is left open where the match is weak. Part of the rows lack a size; the others show once, few, many or a class for expanded clones.

. | . | TRBJ2-3 | TRBV5-4 | TGTGCCAGCAGCTCCGGCTACTCGCAGTATTTT | CASSSGYSQYF
. | . | TRBJ1-1 | TRBV30 | TGTGCCTGGATTTCGGGGCTACTGAACACTGAAGCTTTCTTT | CAWISGLLNTEAFF
TRBD1 | few | TRBJ2-1 | TRBV4-1 | TGCGCCAGCAGCTCCCCCGGGACAGGGAAGGGCAATGAGCAGTTCTTC | CASSSPGTGKGNEQFF
. | . | TRBJ2-7 | TRBV30 | TGTGCCTGGAATCTACGCAGGATGAGCAACGAGCAGTACTTC | CAWNLRRMSNEQYF
. | . | TRBJ1-2 | TRBV28 | TGTGCCAGCAGTTTACGGGGAATTGGGAACTATGGCTACACCTTC | CASSLRGIGNYGYTF
TRBD2 | . | TRBJ2-5 | TRBV27 | TGTGCCAGCAGTCCTCGGGGACTAGCCGGGACCCAGTACTTC | CASSPRGLAGTQYF
. | . | TRBJ2-5 | TRBV15 | TGTGCCACCAGCCCCTTAGGGACGGAAGAGACCCAGTACTTC | CATSPLGTEETQYF
. | once | TRBJ2-7 | TRBV20-1 | TGCAGTGCTAGACTGAGCGGCGAGCAGTACTTC | CSARLSGEQYF
TRBD2 | . | TRBJ2-1 | TRBV13 | TGTGCCAGCAGCGATAGCGGGAAGCAGTTCTTC | CASSDSGKQFF
. | . | TRBJ1-2 | TRBV29-1 | TGCAGCGCGAAAGGGTCCTCGGACGGCTACACCTTC | CSAKGSSDGYTF
TRBD1 | few | TRBJ2-7 | TRBV30 | TGTGCCTGGAGTGGGTCCGACAGGGGCCACGAGCAGTACTTC | CAWSGSDRGHEQYF
TRBD1 | . | TRBJ2-7 | TRBV4-1 | TGCGCCAGCAGCCAAGAGGGGACAGGGCAAGGGGAGCAGTACTTC | CASSQEGTGQGEQYF
. | few | TRBJ2-1 | TRBV5-4 | TGTGCCAGCAGTCCCACCGACAGTTACAATGAGCAGTTCTTC | CASSPTDSYNEQFF
TRBD1 | few | TRBJ1-5 | TRBV6-4 | TGTGCCAGCAGTCCCGGGACAGGGGGCAATCAGCCCCAGCATTTT | CASSPGTGGNQPQHF
. | . | TRBJ2-7 | TRBV29-1 | TGCAGCGTTGGCGACGGGAGACAGGTGGTAAGCGAGCAGTACTTC | CSVGDGRQVVSEQYF
. | few | TRBJ1-5 | TRBV5-5 | TGTGCCAGCACCATTGAAGGGGCGGTTCAGCCCCAGCATTTT | CASTIEGAVQPQHF
. | . | TRBJ2-5 | TRBV5-4 | TGTGCCAGCAGCACCGACCCGGTGGGGAGGGAGACCCAGTACTTC | CASSTDPVGRETQYF
. | few | TRBJ2-3 | TRBV29-1 | TGCAGCGTTGAAGTTGGTGGCACAGATACGCAGTATTTT | CSVEVGGTDTQYF
. | few | TRBJ1-1 | TRBV7-9 | TGTGCCAGCAGCCGAGGGGAGAAATTGAACACTGAAGCTTTCTTT | CASSRGEKLNTEAFF
TRBD1 | . | TRBJ1-2 | TRBV9 | TGTGCCAGCAGCGTCGACGACAGGGGAACCACCTATGGCTACACCTTC | CASSVDDRGTTYGYTF
. | few | TRBJ2-7 | TRBV10-2 | TGCGCCAGCAGTGCAACCAGGGGTGAGCAGTACTTC | CASSATRGEQYF
. | . | TRBJ2-5 | TRBV30 | TGTGCCTGGAGTGGGGGGGAGAGGGGAATCCAAGAGACCCAGTACTTC | CAWSGGERGIQETQYF
TRBD2 | . | TRBJ2-1 | TRBV29-1 | TGCAGCGTTGAAGGGACTAGCTGGCGTGATGAGCAGTTCTTC | CSVEGTSWRDEQFF
. | . | TRBJ1-5 | TRBV29-1 | TGCAGCGTTGGAGGTAGCAATCAGCCCCAGCATTTT | CSVGGSNQPQHF
. | few | TRBJ2-1 | TRBV5-1 | TGCGCCAGCAGCTTGGACCGGAGCTCCTACAATGAGCAGTTCTTC | CASSLDRSSYNEQFF
. | few | TRBJ1-3 | TRBV16 | TGTGCCAGCAGCCAATCGGGCCCAGGCTCTGGAAACACCATATATTTT | CASSQSGPGSGNTIYF
. | . | TRBJ2-6 | TRBV18 | TGTGCCAGCTCACCACCGGGACGCTCTGGGGCCAACGTCCTGACTTTC | CASSPPGRSGANVLTF
TRBD2 | . | TRBJ2-2 | TRBV2 | TGTGCCAGCAGTCTGTCCTTCCCTAGCGGGTCCTACACCGGGGAGCTGTTTTTT | CASSLSFPSGSYTGELFF
. | . | TRBJ2-3 | TRBV5-1 | TGCGCCAGCGGTTCCGCCACAGATACGCAGTATTTT | CASGSATDTQYF
. | . | TRBJ2-1 | TRBV5-1 | TGCGCCAGCAGCCCACGGGGCGGGCCTTCCTACAATGAGCAGTTCTTC | CASSPRGGPSYNEQFF
. | . | TRBJ2-1 | TRBV5-1 | TGCGCCAGCAGCAAAAGGACTCGAGGGGTGGACAATGAGCAGTTCTTC | CASSKRTRGVDNEQFF
. | few | TRBJ1-5 | TRBV6-6 | TGTGCCAGCAGCCCGGAGGGAGCCCAGCATTTT | CASSPEGAQHF
TRBD2 | few | TRBJ2-1 | TRBV28 | TGTGCCAGCAGTTTAGGCGGGAGGGCCCCCAATGAGCAGTTCTTC | CASSLGGRAPNEQFF
. | . | TRBJ2-3 | TRBV7-9 | TGTGCCAGCAGCTTAGGCGTCACAGATACGCAGTATTTT | CASSLGVTDTQYF
TRBD1 | . | TRBJ2-3 | TRBV30 | TGTGCCTCGGGACAGGCACTAGTCAAGCAGTATTTT | CASGQALVKQYF
TRBD1 | . | TRBJ2-5 | TRBV2 | TGTGCCAGCAGGGGACAGGGAGGAGAGACCCAGTACTTC | CASRGQGGETQYF
TRBD1 | . | TRBJ2-1 | TRBV5-5 | TGTGCCAGCAGCAGATTACAGGGGGCCAACAATGAGCAGTTCTTC | CASSRLQGANNEQFF
. | . | TRBJ1-1 | TRBV29-1 | TGCAGCGTTGATTGGGTCAGGATGAACACTGAAGCTTTCTTT | CSVDWVRMNTEAFF
. | . | TRBJ2-3 | TRBV5-1 | TGCGCCAGCAGCTTGGGGAGGGCGAGCACAGATACGCAGTATTTT | CASSLGRASTDTQYF
TRBD1 | few | TRBJ1-5 | TRBV29-1 | TGCAGCGTGCGGACAGGGGACAATCAGCCCCAGCATTTT | CSVRTGDNQPQHF
. | . | TRBJ2-3 | TRBV29-1 | TGCAGCGTTGGACTCGTCGATTATACGCAGTATTTT | CSVGLVDYTQYF
. | few | TRBJ1-1 | TRBV5-1 | TGCGCCAGCAGCTTGGCAGGGAGAAGGGTGAACACTGAAGCTTTCTTT | CASSLAGRRVNTEAFF
. | . | TRBJ2-7 | TRBV6-6 | TGTGCCAGCAGTTACTCGAGCGGTAGGGTCGAGCAGTACTTC | CASSYSSGRVEQYF
. | few | TRBJ2-2 | TRBV5-1 | TGCGCCAGCAGCATCGGACATGGCCGGGCCGGGGAGCTGTTTTTT | CASSIGHGRAGELFF
. | . | TRBJ1-2 | TRBV30 | TGTGCCTGGAGACCCCCCGGCTTCGGCTATGGCTACACCTTC | CAWRPPGFGYGYTF
TRBD2 | . | TRBJ2-2 | TRBV7-2 | TGTGCCAGCAGCCCCAGACTAGCGGGAGAGAACCCCGGGGAGCTGTTTTTT | CASSPRLAGENPGELFF
TRBD1 | few | TRBJ1-2 | TRBV5-1 | TGCGCCAGCAGCTTGGCAGGGACAGGGGGTGGCTACACCTTC | CASSLAGTGGGYTF
TRBD1 | . | TRBJ2-1 | TRBV5-1 | TGCGCCAGCAGCGAACCGGGACAGGGGCACCGGCGCAATGAGCAGTTCTTC | CASSEPGQGHRRNEQFF
. | . | TRBJ2-3 | TRBV5-1 | TGCGCCAGCAGCTTCCTTGATACGCAGTATTTT | CASSFLDTQYF
. | few | TRBJ1-1 | TRBV13 | TGTGCCAGCAGCCAGGTGAGGGCTTGGGGAGAGGAACACACTGAAGCTTTCTTT | CASSQVRAWGEEHTEAFF
TRBD1 | . | TRBJ1-1 | TRBV27 | TGTGCCAGCAGTCCCCGGACAGGGCTTGGGGCTTTCTTT | CASSPRTGLGAFF
. | few | TRBJ1-1 | TRBV19 | TGTGCCAGTAGTTATGGCCAGATGAACACTGAAGCTTTCTTT | CASSYGQMNTEAFF